This TCR beta chain appears in the sequencing data of a study of T cell clonality in common variable immunodeficiency. With regard to this clone: What it binds is unknown. The read is 3 residues too short to cover the CDR3 end, so that end is filled in from the germline J gene.

The data were produced by immunoSEQ multiplex PCR, yet TCRdb's version contains in-frame clones alone and is incomplete. The table lists around 16,000 clones, with no singletons. CDR3 length: 17 residues. Trimming shortened V by 2 bases and J by 0 bases, and 11 bases separated the two germline ends. The germline gives CDR1 LNHDA, CDR2 SQIVND (reference sequence). The study's findings and limits: Common variable immunodeficiency TCR beta sequences reportedly had fewer deletions and N-nucleotide insertions.

The J gene is TRBJ2-6, the V gene TRBV19; tentative D call: TRBD1 (6 bases). The sample comprised peripheral blood mononuclear cells. The TCR sequence derives from a human donor with common variable immunodeficiency. The covered CDR3 bases are TGTGCCAGTAGTATACAGGCGACAGGCTCTGGGGCCAACGTC. It encodes CASSIQATGSGANV. The whole CDR3 sequence is CASSIQATGSGANVLTF.